What follows describes a single TCR beta chain. Its antigen is unknown. Genomic DNA from each subset was divided evenly over several immunoSEQ plates. Here immunoSEQ multiplex PCR was the method, and the copy in TCRdb shows in-frame clones only, minus some. The sample contains a few million clones, just over 90% of which appear only once. The data stem from a study of shared clonotypes between healthy human individuals. General study results and limits: Investigators collected only blood, and repertoires in tissues likely differ.

Germline CDR1 and CDR2: KGHSH and LQKENI. This CDR3 comprises 12 residues. J was trimmed by 12 bases and V by 2 bases; bases with no gene match: 4. The sequencing input was naive CD4+ T cells sorted from blood. As for subset: CD45RA+ positively selected. The V gene is TRBV18, the J gene TRBJ1-1; 9 nucleotides agree with TRBD1. The TCR comes from a man younger than 35 in good health. CDR3 coding DNA: TGTGCCAGCTCACCAGGACAGGGGCAAACTTTCTTT. Encoded protein: CASSPGQGQTFF.